Listed below are T cell receptor beta chains from one sample, sequenced in a study of cytomegalovirus exposure and HLA in healthy donors. Produced via immunoSEQ multiplex PCR; TCRdb's table is partial and in-frame only. This sample carries about 210,000 clones, about 80% of them seen once, and the ten largest clones take approximately 6.5%. Material for sequencing was PBMCs. These receptor sequences come from a middle-aged man in good health and CMV-seropositive. The CDR3 runs from the conserved cysteine through the conserved F or W. The D gene is left open where the match is weak. Some rows mark clone size as missing; the rest say once, few, many or name a class of expanded clone.

D	J	size	V	DNA	CDR3
-	TRBJ2-5	-	TRBV7-3	TGTGCCAGCAGCTCCTCCGGCCAAGAGACCCAGTACTTC	CASSSSGQETQYF
-	TRBJ2-1	-	TRBV11-2	TGTGCCAGCAGCTTAGACCCCCCAGAGGAATTTAACAATGAGCAGTTCTTC	CASSLDPPEEFNNEQFF
-	TRBJ2-1	-	TRBV18	TGTGCCAGCTCCTATACCCGGAGCGAGCAGTTCTTC	CASSYTRSEQFF
-	TRBJ1-6	-	TRBV5-1	TGCGCCAGCAGCGAGAGGGGACACCTGTATAATTCACCCCTCCACTTT	CASSERGHLYNSPLHF
-	TRBJ2-1	-	TRBV27	TGTGCCAGCAGTGACACGTACAATGAGCAGTTCTTC	CASSDTYNEQFF
-	TRBJ1-2	-	TRBV30	TGTGCCTGGAGTGGAGGTATGGATGGCTACACCTTC	CAWSGGMDGYTF
TRBD1	TRBJ1-5	-	TRBV2	TGTGCCAGCAGTCCCGGGACAGTTAGCAATCAGCCCCAGCATTTT	CASSPGTVSNQPQHF
TRBD1	TRBJ1-5	-	TRBV6-1	TGTGCCAGCAGGAACAGGGGAAGCAATCAGCCCCAGCATTTT	CASRNRGSNQPQHF
TRBD1	TRBJ1-5	-	TRBV19	TGTGCCAGTAGACCGACAGGGGTCGGCAATCAGCCCCAGCATTTT	CASRPTGVGNQPQHF
TRBD1	TRBJ2-6	-	TRBV7-3	TGTGCCAGCAGTCAACAGGGGACGCCTGGGGCCAACGTCCTGACTTTC	CASSQQGTPGANVLTF
-	TRBJ2-7	few	TRBV4-1	TGCGCCAGCAGCCAAGACAGGGGTACCATCTACGAGCAGTACTTC	CASSQDRGTIYEQYF
TRBD2	TRBJ2-1	few	TRBV5-1	TGCGCCAGCAGCTTGGCGGGACTAGCGGGAGTAGGGAACTCCTACAATGAGCAGTTCTTC	CASSLAGLAGVGNSYNEQFF
-	TRBJ2-7	-	TRBV25-1	TGTGCCAGCAGTGAATCATGGCAGGGATACAACTACGAGCAGTACTTC	CASSESWQGYNYEQYF
TRBD1	TRBJ1-2	-	TRBV2	TGTGCCAGTTTACAGGGGTTTGGCTATGGCTACACCTTC	CASLQGFGYGYTF
-	TRBJ1-2	-	TRBV5-6	TGTGCCAGCAGCTTGGGCACAGGGAACTATGGCTACACCTTC	CASSLGTGNYGYTF
TRBD1	TRBJ1-5	few	TRBV27	TGTGCCAGCAGCCCTAAGACAGGGTCGGCTCAGCCCCAGCATTTT	CASSPKTGSAQPQHF
-	TRBJ2-3	-	TRBV29-1	TGCAGCGTTGGGAGGGCAACTAGCACAGATACGCAGTATTTT	CSVGRATSTDTQYF
TRBD2	TRBJ2-1	few	TRBV7-9	TGTGCCAGCAGCTTACGGGAGGGCCTCTACAATGAGCAGTTCTTC	CASSLREGLYNEQFF
TRBD1	TRBJ1-1	-	TRBV6-1	TGTGCCAGCAGTGGACAGGGAGCTATCACTGAAGCTTTCTTT	CASSGQGAITEAFF
TRBD2	TRBJ2-2	-	TRBV11-2	TGTGCCAGCACCCGAGGGACTACGAACACCGGGGAGCTGTTTTTT	CASTRGTTNTGELFF
TRBD2	TRBJ2-5	-	TRBV6-5	TGTGCCAGCAGCCCCTCGACTAGCGGTTCGGGGACCCAGTACTTC	CASSPSTSGSGTQYF
-	TRBJ2-7	-	TRBV6-1	TGTGCCAGCAGTGAAGCCGGCCAGGGCAGCTACGAGCAGTACTTC	CASSEAGQGSYEQYF
-	TRBJ1-1	-	TRBV5-4	TGTGCCAGCAGCCCTCGGGGAGGCATGAACACTGAAGCTTTCTTT	CASSPRGGMNTEAFF
-	TRBJ1-2	-	TRBV6-1	TGTGCCAGCAGTCCTCTGGGCGGACAGAGTGACTACACCTTC	CASSPLGGQSDYTF
TRBD1	TRBJ1-2	-	TRBV6-5	TGTGCCAGCAGCCAAAACAGGGGGAACTATGGCTACACCTTC	CASSQNRGNYGYTF
-	TRBJ1-2	-	TRBV19	TGTGCCAGTAGTTGGAGGGGTGGCTACACCTTC	CASSWRGGYTF
TRBD2	TRBJ2-2	-	TRBV10-1	TGCGCCAGCAGTGTAGGACTAGCGGGAGGTTCCGGGGAGCTGTTTTTT	CASSVGLAGGSGELFF
-	TRBJ1-1	-	TRBV7-2	TGTGCCAGCAGCTTAGTGTCGGGGAACACTGAAGCTTTCTTT	CASSLVSGNTEAFF
-	TRBJ2-4	few	TRBV30	TGTGCCTGGAGTCCTCGGGTAGCCAAAAACATTCAGTACTTC	CAWSPRVAKNIQYF
TRBD2	TRBJ2-1	few	TRBV27	TGTGCCAGCAGCATTACTAGCGGGAGCTCCTACAATGAGCAGTTCTTC	CASSITSGSSYNEQFF
-	TRBJ2-1	-	TRBV6-1	TGTGCCAGCAGTCCCCAGGGCAGGGGAGACAATGAGCAGTTCTTC	CASSPQGRGDNEQFF
TRBD1	TRBJ2-3	-	TRBV13	TGTGCCAGCAGCCCGCTGGGACAGACGCACACAGATACGCAGTATTTT	CASSPLGQTHTDTQYF
-	TRBJ2-2	-	TRBV4-2	TGTGCCAGCAGCCGGGACACCCCGTTGGGGACCGGGGAGCTGTTTTTT	CASSRDTPLGTGELFF
-	TRBJ2-3	-	TRBV9	TGTGCCAGCAGCCAGGCCCAGGAAGGTTATACGCAGTATTTT	CASSQAQEGYTQYF
TRBD1	TRBJ1-2	-	TRBV7-8	TGTGCCAGCAGCCGCGGACAGGGGGTAAACTATGGCTACACCTTC	CASSRGQGVNYGYTF
-	TRBJ2-3	-	TRBV10-3	TGTGCCATCAGTGGCGGGAACACAGATACGCAGTATTTT	CAISGGNTDTQYF
TRBD1	TRBJ2-1	-	TRBV19	TGTGCCAGTACCCCGCAAGCAGACAGGGGGCGGGTAAGGGGCCCCTACAATGAGCAGTTCTTC	CASTPQADRGRVRGPYNEQFF
-	TRBJ1-3	-	TRBV6-5	TGTGCCAGCAGTTATGGACAGTCCTTGGGAAACACCATATATTTT	CASSYGQSLGNTIYF
TRBD1	TRBJ1-5	-	TRBV19	TGTGCCACCGGAAACAGGGGCGATAGCAATCAGCCCCAGCATTTT	CATGNRGDSNQPQHF
-	TRBJ2-1	once	TRBV6-5	TGTGCCAGCAGTTACTCTCCTCTTAGCTCCTACAATGAGCAGTTCTTC	CASSYSPLSSYNEQFF
TRBD2	TRBJ2-2	-	TRBV5-1	TGCGCCAGCAGCGGACTAGCGGGAGTTGGTACCGGGGAGCTGTTTTTT	CASSGLAGVGTGELFF
TRBD2	TRBJ2-1	-	TRBV7-3	TGTGCCAGCAGCCCGACTAGCGGGGACTACAATGAGCAGTTCTTC	CASSPTSGDYNEQFF
TRBD1	TRBJ2-7	-	TRBV27	TGTGCCAGCAGTCCCCAAGGCCAGGGGGCTTGGGAGCAGTACTTC	CASSPQGQGAWEQYF
-	TRBJ2-1	-	TRBV19	TGTGCCAGTAGTGTCGGAGGAAGCTCCTACAATGAGCAGTTCTTC	CASSVGGSSYNEQFF